One and the same sample provided the 24 T cell receptor beta chains below, sequenced in a study of blood T cell repertoires in COVID-19. Some clones are missing from TCRdb's copy, which holds only in-frame ones; the method was immunoSEQ multiplex PCR. In the table there are tens of thousands of clones, 70% to 85% of which are singletons. The material sequenced was peripheral blood. The receptors come from a woman aged 55-75 years with acute or convalescent COVID-19.

This rearrangement joins TRBV10-3 to TRBJ2-7; 10 bases map to TRBD2. The J segment lost 6 bases and the V segment lost 6 bases, leaving 8 bases of the junction unmatched. This CDR3 is built from 14 residues. CDR1 and CDR2 from the germline V gene are ENHRY and SYGVKD. The CDR3 nucleotides read TGTGCCATCAGGGGGGGGGCTAGCGGGAGCGAGCAGTACTTC. Residues: CAIRGGASGSEQYF.

The rearrangement links TRBV3-1 (or the pseudogene TRBV3-2) to TRBJ2-6; no clear D. In germline, CDR1 is LGHDT, CDR2 YNNKEL (reference sequence). This CDR3 is built from 15 residues. The V gene lost 7 bases and the J gene lost 0 bases, with 10 bases spanning the gap. The CDR3 nucleotides read TGTGCCAGCACCTATGATTCCTCTGGGGCCAACGTCCTGACTTTC. This codes for CASTYDSSGANVLTF.

CDR3 sequence reads: CASSPTQQGNRAEAFF. As DNA, the CDR3 is TGTGCCAGCTCACCAACACAACAGGGGAATCGGGCTGAAGCTTTCTTT. This sequence joins TRBV18 and TRBJ1-1, with TRBD1 identical over 7 bases. The CDR3 runs 16 residues. CDR1 is KGHSH and CDR2 is LQKENI in the germline V gene. V was clipped by 2 bases and J by 6 bases; unmatched bases: 12.

The chain links TRBV5-6 to TRBJ1-2; TRBD1 matches at 7 bases. Germline V gene lookup returns CDR1 SGHDT and CDR2 YYEEEE. Trimming at V came to 1 base and at J to 3 bases, leaving 6 bases not matched to a gene. The CDR3 sequence is 15 residues long. The CDR3 DNA reads TGTGCCAGCAGCTTGAGGGGGACAGCGTACTATGGCTACACCTTC. Residues: CASSLRGTAYYGYTF.

The chain combines TRBV19 with TRBJ1-1, with a tentative D call TRBD1 (5 bases). This CDR3 is built from 13 residues. The V and J ends lost 7 bases and 3 bases respectively, with 12 bases between them. CDR1 is LNHDA, CDR2 SQIVND, per germline (reference sequence). The CDR3 sequence: CASTAGKDTEAFF. DNA for the CDR3: TGTGCCAGTACCGCAGGGAAGGACACTGAAGCTTTCTTT.

This clone came up a few times. The genes are TRBV28 and TRBJ2-7, with TRBD2 matching over 9 bases. V shed 3 bases and J 0 bases; nucleotides not matched to a gene: 18. CDR1 MDHEN and CDR2 SYDVKM come from the germline V gene. This CDR3 contains 20 residues. The CDR3: CASSFGFGGGAIGPSYEQYF. For the CDR3, the DNA is TGTGCCAGCAGTTTTGGCTTCGGCGGGGGGGCCATAGGGCCCTCCTACGAGCAGTACTTC.

This chain joins TRBV28 and TRBJ1-3; tentative D call: TRBD1 (6 bases). The germline V and J ends were trimmed by 3 bases and 2 bases, with 8 bases remaining between them. The CDR3 contains 14 residues. Germline V gene lookup returns CDR1 MDHEN and CDR2 SYDVKM. The chain's CDR3 is CASSFRGAGNTIYF. CDR3 nucleotides: TGTGCCAGCAGTTTCAGGGGTGCTGGAAACACCATATATTTT.

The gene calls are TRBV7-8 and TRBJ2-3; D is possibly TRBD2 (6 bases). The V gene's germline CDR1 is SGHVS and CDR2 FQNEAQ. V was cut by 3 bases and J by 2 bases, with 12 bases left in between. This CDR3 comprises 15 residues. CDR3 residues: CASSLGRGVTDTQYF. The DNA of the CDR3 is TGTGCCAGCAGCTTGGGACGCGGGGTCACAGATACGCAGTATTTT.

The chain joins TRBV5-1 to TRBJ1-2, with D perhaps matching TRBD1 (6 bases). The germline V gene encodes CDR1 SGHRS and CDR2 YFSETQ. Trimming shortened V by 7 bases and J by 7 bases, and 26 bases separated the two germline ends. The CDR3 runs 16 residues. DNA of the CDR3: TGCGCCAGCCGTTTCACTACAGGGAGGGAAGGGCCTGGCTACACCTTC. Translated, it gives CASRFTTGREGPGYTF.

This chain uses TRBV30 with TRBJ2-3, with a tentative D call TRBD2 (6 bases). CDR1 is GTSNPN and CDR2 is SVGIG in the germline V gene (reference sequence). This CDR3 spans 15 amino acids. V dropped 3 bases and J dropped 5 bases, with 18 bases sitting between them. The DNA for the CDR3 is TGTGCCTGGAGGACTTGGCGGGAATCAGGAGATACGCAGTATTTT. Amino acid sequence: CAWRTWRESGDTQYF.

The J gene is TRBJ1-1, the V gene TRBV3-1 (or the pseudogene TRBV3-2), with D tentatively TRBD1 (5 bases). The CDR3 spans 14 residues. Germline CDR1 and CDR2: LGHDT and YNNKEL (reference sequence). Trimming pared 6 bases from V and 1 base from J, leaving 12 bases between. The CDR3 reads CASRGTGSNTEAFF. For the CDR3, the DNA is TGTGCCAGCAGGGGAACAGGATCGAACACTGAAGCTTTCTTT.

The V gene is TRBV28, the J gene TRBJ1-2, with TRBD1 matching 7 bases. CDR3 length: 14 residues. J gave up 4 bases and V 5 bases, and 7 bases lay outside the gene matches. Germline V gene sequence: CDR1 MDHEN, CDR2 SYDVKM. For the CDR3, the DNA is TGTGCCAGCAGTCTACTAGACAGGGTCTATGGCTACACCTTC. Its protein is CASSLLDRVYGYTF.

The sample holds one count of this clone. V is TRBV5-6 and J is TRBJ2-3, with TRBD2 matching over 8 bases. The V segment lost 0 bases and the J segment 3 bases; nucleotides outside the gene matches: 12. Germline V lookup: CDR1 SGHDT, CDR2 YYEEEE. This CDR3 contains 18 residues. CDR3 sequence: CASSLVVSGTLRTDTQYF. In DNA form, the CDR3 reads TGTGCCAGCAGCTTGGTTGTTAGCGGGACCCTTCGGACAGATACGCAGTATTTT.

This clone appeared a single time. V and J are TRBV18 and TRBJ2-7, with D possibly being TRBD1 (5 bases). The V end lost 0 bases, the J end lost 12 bases, and 18 bases lay between the germline ends. This CDR3 region has 14 residues. Germline loops: CDR1 KGHSH, CDR2 LQKENI. CDR3 loop: CASSPPGDSLSRYF. DNA for the CDR3: TGTGCCAGCTCACCACCGGGCGACAGTCTATCTCGGTACTTC.

This clone was found once. The V and J genes are TRBV14 and TRBJ2-4; 7 bases match TRBD1. Germline V gene data show CDR1 as SGHDN and CDR2 as FVKESK. V gave up 4 bases and J gave up 6 bases; unmatched junction bases: 9. The CDR3 consists of 15 residues. This CDR3 is CASSPFDRDGNIQYF. Written as DNA, the CDR3 is TGTGCCAGCAGCCCGTTCGACAGGGACGGAAACATTCAGTACTTC.

V usage is TRBV4-1 and J usage is TRBJ2-1; D is perhaps TRBD2 (5 bases). CDR1 and CDR2 (germline): MGHRA, YSYEKL. Trimming took off 3 bases at V and 4 bases at J, with 16 bases between the two ends. The CDR3 has 16 amino acids. The CDR3 is CASSQRVDSIYNEQFF. The CDR3 region has the DNA TGCGCCAGCAGCCAGAGGGTCGACTCGATTTACAATGAGCAGTTCTTC.

The V call is TRBV7-9, the J call TRBJ1-4, with D unresolved. This CDR3 is built from 12 residues. The germline V and J ends were trimmed by 3 bases and 8 bases, with 7 bases remaining between them. Looked up from germline, CDR1 is SEHNR and CDR2 is FQNEAQ (reference sequence). The CDR3: CASSLRGEKLFF. The CDR3 region has the DNA TGTGCCAGCAGCTTGCGAGGAGAAAAACTGTTTTTT. Full variable domain (missing parts from reference TRBV7-9 and TRBJ1-4): DTGVSQNPRHKITKRGQNVTFRCDPISEHNRLYWYRQTLGQGPEFLTYFQNEAQLEKSRLLSDRFSAERPKGSFSTLEIQRTEQGDSAMYLCASSLRGEKLFFGSGTQLSVL.

With regard to this clone: This sample also contains other DNA sequences that code for the same CDR3. The chain combines TRBV30 with TRBJ1-2; possibly TRBD1 for D (5 bases). V lost 3 bases and J lost 5, with 13 bases in between. Germline V gene data show CDR1 as GTSNPN and CDR2 as SVGIG (reference sequence). This CDR3 has 13 amino acids. This CDR3 is CAWSRDRPYGYTF. The CDR3 DNA is TGTGCCTGGAGCCGAGACAGACCTTATGGCTACACCTTC.

This chain joins TRBV30 and TRBJ1-2, with TRBD1 matching 10 bases. The CDR3 has 14 residues. V gave up 3 bases and J gave up 2 bases; unmatched junction bases: 3. Germline loops: CDR1 GTSNPN, CDR2 SVGIG (reference sequence). The CDR3 protein is CAWSDRGPNYGYTF. The DNA for the CDR3 is TGTGCCTGGAGCGACAGGGGGCCCAACTATGGCTACACCTTC.

This clone was seen only a few times. The chain combines TRBV30 with TRBJ1-6; tentative D call: TRBD1 (5 bases). The CDR3 consists of 14 residues. Trimming pared 0 bases from V and 6 bases from J, leaving 9 bases between. The germline V gene encodes CDR1 GTSNPN and CDR2 SVGIG (reference sequence). The CDR3 protein is CAWSVNRPNSPLHF. CDR3 nucleotide sequence: TGTGCCTGGAGTGTAAACAGGCCTAATTCACCCCTCCACTTT.

This chain connects TRBV24-1 to TRBJ2-1; no reliable D call. V lost 6 bases and J 1 base, leaving 9 bases between the germline ends. The CDR3 is 14 residues long. Germline assignment: CDR1 KGHDR and CDR2 SFDVKD. CDR3: CATSRRNSYNEQFF. The CDR3, as DNA: TGTGCCACCAGTCGGCGGAATTCCTACAATGAGCAGTTCTTC.

The chain carries TRBV25-1 and TRBJ2-7, with 8 positions matching TRBD2. The CDR3 is 14 residues long. Germline lookup yields CDR1 MGHDK and CDR2 SYGVNS. V trimming: 5 bases; J trimming: 6 bases; junction bases outside the gene matches: 9. CDR3 in amino acids: CASSLPGLVGEQYF. The CDR3 DNA follows: TGTGCCAGCAGTCTACCGGGACTAGTAGGCGAGCAGTACTTC.

For this clone: A junction end diverges from the germline sequence, so it may reflect a read error. The J gene is TRBJ2-7, the V gene TRBV7-7; a possible D gene is TRBD2 (5 bases). CDR3 size: 13 residues. Germline V lookup: CDR1 SSHAT, CDR2 FNYEAQ (reference sequence). The CDR3 sequence is CASSRGLAERQYF. The CDR3 region has the DNA TGTGCTAGCAGCCGAGGACTTGCCGAGAGGCAGTACTTC.

The chain employs TRBV27 and TRBJ2-7; 9 bases are shared with TRBD1. The V segment lost 2 bases and the J segment 2 bases; nucleotides outside the gene matches: 7. This CDR3 has 16 residues. In germline, CDR1 is MNHEY, CDR2 SMNVEV (reference sequence). In DNA form, the CDR3 reads TGTGCCAGCAGTTTACAACAGGGGGCCCTCCCCTACGAGCAGTACTTC. Translated, it gives CASSLQQGALPYEQYF.